The rows below give T cell receptor beta chains drawn from one sample of a study of T-cell reconstitution after alpha-beta-depleted transplantation in children. From the PCR reads, TCRdb called clonotypes with MiXCR, one entry per CDR3 protein. The data hold around 250,000 distinct CDR3 sequences, with 9.9% observed a single time. Sequenced material: PBMCs from the stem cell graft donor, taken from the stem cell graft. These receptors all stem from a human donor who donated a stem cell graft to a child with SCID. CDR3s include the opening cysteine and the closing phenylalanine or tryptophan. A D gene is named only where the DNA matches it firmly. Only part of the rows carry a size: once, few, many, or a class if the clone is expanded.

TRBV29-1	TRBJ2-1	TRBD2	many	CSVEWGGELVF
TRBV20-1	TRBJ2-1	TRBD2	few	CSARGGNEQFF
TRBV3-1	TRBJ1-6	-	-	CASSQGGSSPLHF
TRBV3-1	TRBJ2-7	-	many	CASSQPNSYEQYF
TRBV20-1	TRBJ2-7	TRBD2	few	CSARVSSGGAAYEQYF
TRBV12-3/TRBV12-4	TRBJ2-2	TRBD1	few	CASNPDRGTGELFF
TRBV9	TRBJ1-1	TRBD1	-	CASSPYRTGHPNGAFF
TRBV12-3/TRBV12-4	TRBJ2-5	-	many	CASNLDVGETQYF
TRBV20-1	TRBJ2-7	TRBD2	few	CSAREGLGGYEQYF
TRBV6-1	TRBJ2-3	-	few	CATKRGDNTDTQYF
TRBV5-1	TRBJ1-2	TRBD1	-	CASSGLGTGDYGYTF
TRBV5-1	TRBJ1-3	-	few	CASSLGQSGNTIYF
TRBV3-1	TRBJ2-6	-	-	CASSQVGGPSSGANVLTF
TRBV9	TRBJ1-3	-	few	CASSPQEISGNTIYF
TRBV5-5	TRBJ2-1	TRBD1	few	CASSFGTGAEQFF
TRBV12-5	TRBJ2-3	-	once	CASAPTGQFTDTQYF
TRBV19	TRBJ1-5	-	-	CASSPRYEPQHF
TRBV29-1	TRBJ2-4	-	-	CSVEGSWENIQYF
TRBV5-5	TRBJ2-3	-	many	CASSRDSSPSDTQYF
TRBV19	TRBJ2-7	-	few	CASSIARATYEQYF
TRBV11-2	TRBJ2-1	TRBD2	few	CASSLVGGAFNEQFF
TRBV5-1	TRBJ2-7	-	-	CASSIGTGYEQYF
TRBV20-1	TRBJ2-5	TRBD1	-	CSAKGQLQETQYF
TRBV18	TRBJ2-7	TRBD1	many	CASWGQDYEQYF
TRBV7-8	TRBJ2-1	TRBD1	few	CAIRTGIYNEQFF
TRBV12-3/TRBV12-4	TRBJ2-7	-	-	CASSVGTSPYEQYF
TRBV6-2/TRBV6-3	TRBJ2-7	-	few	CASSNPGPGEQYF
TRBV14	TRBJ2-7	-	-	CASSQVSPVSYEQYF
TRBV7-2	TRBJ2-3	-	few	CASSTVTDTQYF